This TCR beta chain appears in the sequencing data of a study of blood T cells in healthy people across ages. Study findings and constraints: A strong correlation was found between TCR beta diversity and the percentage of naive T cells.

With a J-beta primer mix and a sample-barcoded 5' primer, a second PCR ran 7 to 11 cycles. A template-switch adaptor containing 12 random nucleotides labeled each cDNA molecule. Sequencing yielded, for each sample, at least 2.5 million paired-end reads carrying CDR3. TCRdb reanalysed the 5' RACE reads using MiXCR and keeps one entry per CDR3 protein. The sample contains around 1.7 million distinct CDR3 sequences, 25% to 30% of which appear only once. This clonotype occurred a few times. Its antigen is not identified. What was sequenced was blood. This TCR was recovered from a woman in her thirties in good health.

The CDR3 DNA reads as TGCAGTGCTAGTCAGAATAATTCACCCCTCCACTTT. It is translated as CSASQNNSPLHF. The rearrangement links TRBV20-1 to TRBJ1-6; D is ambiguous. Trimming left V 3 bases short and J 5 bases short, with 5 bases between. The CDR3 is 12 residues long. CDR1 and CDR2 from the germline V gene are DFQATT and SNEGSKA (reference sequence).